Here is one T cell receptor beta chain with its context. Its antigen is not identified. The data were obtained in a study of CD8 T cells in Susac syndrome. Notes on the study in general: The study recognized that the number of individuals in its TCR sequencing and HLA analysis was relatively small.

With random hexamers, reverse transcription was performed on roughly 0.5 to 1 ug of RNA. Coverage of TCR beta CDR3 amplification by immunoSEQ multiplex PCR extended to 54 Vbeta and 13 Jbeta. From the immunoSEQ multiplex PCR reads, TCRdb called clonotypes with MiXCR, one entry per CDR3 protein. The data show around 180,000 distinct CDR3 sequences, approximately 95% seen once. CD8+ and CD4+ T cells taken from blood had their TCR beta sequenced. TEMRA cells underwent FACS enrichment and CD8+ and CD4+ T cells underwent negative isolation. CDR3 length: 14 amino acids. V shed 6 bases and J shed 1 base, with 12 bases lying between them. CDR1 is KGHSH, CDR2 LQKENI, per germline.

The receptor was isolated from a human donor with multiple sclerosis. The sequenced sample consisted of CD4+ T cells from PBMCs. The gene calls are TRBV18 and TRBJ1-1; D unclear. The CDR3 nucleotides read TGTGCCAGCTCCTCCGGACGGGGGAACACTGAAGCTTTCTTT. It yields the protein CASSSGRGNTEAFF.